This T cell receptor (beta chain) appears in the sequencing data of a study of regulatory T cells in long-lasting Graves disease. The sample holds many counts of this clonotype. The antigen remains unidentified. Time point denoted: persistent/refractory GD, antithyroid drugs over 5 years with positive TRAb. Construction of the TCR library relied on RNA isolated from PBMCs. Roughly 10 milliliters of peripheral blood were drawn into EDTA tubes. Overall study results and limits: Persistent patients shared more public clonotypes (about 2,600) than new patients (approximately 900).

CDR1 is MDHEN, CDR2 SYDVKM, per germline. Trimming shortened V by 3 bases and J by 11 bases, and 7 bases separated the two germline ends. This CDR3 comprises 11 residues. Building the TCR beta libraries relied on iRepertoire HTBI primers, and CDR3 regions underwent Arm-PCR. A single record per CDR3 protein comes from TCRdb applying MiXCR to the multiplex PCR reads. The repertoire holds about 470,000 distinct CDR3 sequences, with less than 25% as singletons. The source was peripheral blood mononuclear cells (PBMCs), collected when the disease was refractory, from a patient treated with antithyroid drugs. The chain carries TRBV28 and TRBJ1-4; D call uncertain. This receptor was obtained from a female donor with Graves disease. Here the CDR3 DNA reads TGTGCCAGCAGTTTTTCCTATAAACTGTTTTTT. Protein: CASSFSYKLFF.